This T cell receptor beta chain was identified in a study of shared T cell receptors in the human thymus (dated by TCRdb to the early 2020s). Background for the entire study: The study investigated the way shared, self-reactive T-cell receptor alpha chains are produced in the human thymus.

The CDR1 and CDR2 encoded by the germline V gene (reference sequence) are SSHAT and FNYEAQ. The CDR3, cysteine through phenylalanine, is 14 amino acids long. The retained sequence is limited to the CDR3, 42 bases, with the frame set at the first base. This clone was observed a single time. Its recognized antigen is unknown. One junction end disagrees with the germline gene, perhaps due to a read error. The library came from the immunoSEQ multiplex PCR assay. Held by TCRdb, this immuneACCESS table contains in-frame sequences only and omits some clones. Under half of the omission traces to an unresolved V gene where checked; the cause of the rest is unknown. In this sample the table shows 630,000 or so clones, about 89% of which occur a single time. The top ten clones comprise roughly 0.0089% of the sample. In addition, the sample was reused for a study of human thymus T cells. In that second paper, the authors write: Immunologically healthy infants undergoing open corrective cardiac surgery for congenital heart defects in Finland were used as donors. Thymus tissue was collected as surgical resects that were removed during corrective cardiac surgery. V and J gene segment usage appeared biased in both thymic and peripheral blood repertoires. According to the related research, thymic TCR repertoires were highly overlapping among unrelated individuals. The study used under 10 infant thymus samples plus four related peripheral blood samples to characterize TCR alpha and beta repertoires. The cohort included about 6 male and two female infants, with donor ages spanning 7 to 244 days. Thymocytes were freed from the tissue by mechanical means and kept at -70 degrees C as pellets of roughly 9.5-31 million cells. A QIAsymphony instrument was used to extract genomic DNA from frozen cell pellets. The immunoSEQ multiplex PCR assay was used to amplify the TCRB and TCRAD loci from a standardized quantity of quality-controlled genomic DNA. The amplicons spanned the V(D)J region and were long enough to cover the CDR3 and allow V and J genes to be identified. The amplicons were sequenced on an Illumina platform via the commercial immunoSEQ service. Primer bias and sequencing errors were corrected as previously described, and TCRAD and TCRB definitions were based on the IMGT database. Analysis of the repertoires was done with immunoSEQ Analyzer 3.0 and VDJTools and included basic statistics, V/J segment usage, diversity estimates, rarefaction and pairwise overlap. Diversity was estimated using the Chao1, ChaoE, Efron-Thisted, Shannon and inverse Simpson indices, and was also estimated on datasets down-sampled to the size of the smallest sample. Repertoire overlap used strict matching of CDR3 nucleotide sequence, V gene and J gene, with Jaccard-based multidimensional scaling clustering. On average, thymus samples yielded about 730,000 unique TCRB clonotypes, whereas blood samples yielded around 84,000.

The chain links TRBV7-7 with TRBJ2-5; TRBD2 agrees with 8 junctional bases. The origin of this receptor is a boy under two years old with a congenital heart defect. Donor details come from another sample of the same person, matched by shared clones. The material sequenced was thymocytes. The DNA sequence reads TGTGCTAGCAGCTCCCAAGCGGGGGAAGAGACCCAGTACTTC. It specifies CASSSQAGEETQYF.